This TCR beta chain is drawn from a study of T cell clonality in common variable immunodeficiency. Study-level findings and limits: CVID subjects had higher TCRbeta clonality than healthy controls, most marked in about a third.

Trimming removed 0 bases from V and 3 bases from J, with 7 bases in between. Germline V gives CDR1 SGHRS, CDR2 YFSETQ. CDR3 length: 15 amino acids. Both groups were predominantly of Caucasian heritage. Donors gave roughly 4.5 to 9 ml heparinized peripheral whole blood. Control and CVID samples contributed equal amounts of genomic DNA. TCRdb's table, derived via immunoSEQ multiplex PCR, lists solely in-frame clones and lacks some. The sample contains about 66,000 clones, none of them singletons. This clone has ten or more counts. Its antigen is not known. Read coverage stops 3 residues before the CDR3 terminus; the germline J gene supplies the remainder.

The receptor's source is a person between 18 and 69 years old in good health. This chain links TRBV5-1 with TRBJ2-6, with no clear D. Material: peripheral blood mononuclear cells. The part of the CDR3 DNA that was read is TGCGCCAGCAGCTTGGGGTCAGGTGGGGCCAACGTC. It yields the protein CASSLGSGGANV. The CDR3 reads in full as CASSLGSGGANVLTF.